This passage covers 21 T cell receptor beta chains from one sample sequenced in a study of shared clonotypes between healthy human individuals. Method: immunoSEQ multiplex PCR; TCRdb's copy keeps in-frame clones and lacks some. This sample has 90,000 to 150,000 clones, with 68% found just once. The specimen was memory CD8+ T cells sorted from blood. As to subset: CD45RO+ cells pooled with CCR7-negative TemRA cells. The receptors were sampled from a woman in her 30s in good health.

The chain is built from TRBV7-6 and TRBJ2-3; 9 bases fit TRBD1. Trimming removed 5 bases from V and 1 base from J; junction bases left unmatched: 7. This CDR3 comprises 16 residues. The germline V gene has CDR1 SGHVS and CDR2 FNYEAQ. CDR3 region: CASSQGRTGGTDTQYF. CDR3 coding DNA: TGTGCCAGCAGCCAAGGCCGGACAGGGGGCACAGATACGCAGTATTTT.

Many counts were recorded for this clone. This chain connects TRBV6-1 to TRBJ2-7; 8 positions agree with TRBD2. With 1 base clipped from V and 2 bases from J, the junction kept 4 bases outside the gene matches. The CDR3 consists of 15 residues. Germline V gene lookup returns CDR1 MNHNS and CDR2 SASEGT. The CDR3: CASSEGSSGAYEQYF. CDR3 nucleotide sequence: TGTGCCAGCAGTGAAGGGAGTAGCGGGGCCTACGAGCAGTACTTC.

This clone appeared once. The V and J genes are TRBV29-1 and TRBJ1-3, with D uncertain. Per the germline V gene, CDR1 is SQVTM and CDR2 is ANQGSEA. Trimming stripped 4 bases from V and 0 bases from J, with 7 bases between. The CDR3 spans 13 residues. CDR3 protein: CSVAGDSGNTIYF. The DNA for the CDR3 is TGCAGCGTTGCAGGTGACTCTGGAAACACCATATATTTT.

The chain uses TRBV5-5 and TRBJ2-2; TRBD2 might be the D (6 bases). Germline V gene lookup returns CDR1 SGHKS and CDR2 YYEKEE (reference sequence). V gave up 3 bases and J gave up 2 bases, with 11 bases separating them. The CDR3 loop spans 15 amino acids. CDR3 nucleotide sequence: TGTGCCAGCAGCTCCGGGACTCTTAACACCGGGGAGCTGTTTTTT. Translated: CASSSGTLNTGELFF.

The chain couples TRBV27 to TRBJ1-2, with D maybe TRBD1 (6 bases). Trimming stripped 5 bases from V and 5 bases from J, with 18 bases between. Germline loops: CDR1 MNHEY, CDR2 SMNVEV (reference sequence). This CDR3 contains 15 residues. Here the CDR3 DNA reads TGTGCCAGCAGTATTGAGGCAGGGGTGGGGTATGGCTACACCTTC. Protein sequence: CASSIEAGVGYGYTF.

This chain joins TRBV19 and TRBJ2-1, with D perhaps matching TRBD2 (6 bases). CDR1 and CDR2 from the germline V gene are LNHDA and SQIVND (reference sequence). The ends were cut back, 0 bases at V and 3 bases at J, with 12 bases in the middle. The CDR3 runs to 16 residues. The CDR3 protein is CASSIDASESYNEQFF. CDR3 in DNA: TGTGCCAGTAGTATAGACGCTAGCGAGAGCTACAATGAGCAGTTCTTC.

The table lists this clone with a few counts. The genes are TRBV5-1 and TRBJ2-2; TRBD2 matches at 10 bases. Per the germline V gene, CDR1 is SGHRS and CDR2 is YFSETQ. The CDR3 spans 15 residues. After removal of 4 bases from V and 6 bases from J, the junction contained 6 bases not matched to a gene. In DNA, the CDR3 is TGCGCCAGCAGCGACGGGACTAGCGAGTCCGGGGAGCTGTTTTTT. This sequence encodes CASSDGTSESGELFF.

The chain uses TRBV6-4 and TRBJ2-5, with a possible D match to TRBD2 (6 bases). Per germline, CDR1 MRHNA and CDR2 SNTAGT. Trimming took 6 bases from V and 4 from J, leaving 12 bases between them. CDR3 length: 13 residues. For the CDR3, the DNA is TGTGCCAGCAGCGCTCGGGAGTCAGAGACCCAGTACTTC. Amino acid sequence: CASSARESETQYF.

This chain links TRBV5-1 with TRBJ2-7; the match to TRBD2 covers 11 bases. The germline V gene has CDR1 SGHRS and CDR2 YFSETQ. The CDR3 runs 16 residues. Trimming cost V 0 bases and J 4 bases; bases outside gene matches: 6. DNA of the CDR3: TGCGCCAGCAGCTTGGGCCCGGGACTAGCGGATTACGAGCAGTACTTC. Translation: CASSLGPGLADYEQYF. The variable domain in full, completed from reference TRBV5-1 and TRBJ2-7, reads KAGVTQTPRYLIKTRGQQVTLSCSPISGHRSVSWYQQTPGQGLQFLFEYFSETQRNKGNFPGRFSGRQFSNSRSEMNVSTLELGDSALYLCASSLGPGLADYEQYFGPGTRLTVT.

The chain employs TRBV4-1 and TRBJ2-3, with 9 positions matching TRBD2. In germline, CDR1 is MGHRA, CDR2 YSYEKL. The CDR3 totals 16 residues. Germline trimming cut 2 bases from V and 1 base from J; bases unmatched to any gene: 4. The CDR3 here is CASSQRSSGGTDTQYF. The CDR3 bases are TGCGCCAGCAGCCAACGCTCTAGCGGGGGCACAGATACGCAGTATTTT.

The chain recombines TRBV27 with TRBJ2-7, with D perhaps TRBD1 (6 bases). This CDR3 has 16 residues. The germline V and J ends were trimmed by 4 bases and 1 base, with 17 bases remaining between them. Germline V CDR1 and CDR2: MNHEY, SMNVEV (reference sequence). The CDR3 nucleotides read TGTGCCAGCAGTTCGTCGTGGCAGGGGAGTTCCTACGAGCAGTACTTC. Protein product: CASSSSWQGSSYEQYF.

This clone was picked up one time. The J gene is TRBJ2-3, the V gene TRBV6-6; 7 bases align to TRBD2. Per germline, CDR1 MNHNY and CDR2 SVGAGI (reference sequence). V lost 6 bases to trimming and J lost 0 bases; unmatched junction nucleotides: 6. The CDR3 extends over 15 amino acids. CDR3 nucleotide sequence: TGTGCCAGCAGGGCGGGAGTATCGAGCACAGATACGCAGTATTTT. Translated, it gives CASRAGVSSTDTQYF.

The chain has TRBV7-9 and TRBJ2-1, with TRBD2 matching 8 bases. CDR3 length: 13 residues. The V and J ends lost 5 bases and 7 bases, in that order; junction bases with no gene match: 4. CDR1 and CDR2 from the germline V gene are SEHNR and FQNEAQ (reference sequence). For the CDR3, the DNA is TGTGCCAGCAGCCCCGGGGGGGGAAATGAGCAGTTCTTC. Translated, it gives CASSPGGGNEQFF. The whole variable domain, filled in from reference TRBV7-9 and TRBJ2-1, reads DTGVSQNPRHKITKRGQNVTFRCDPISEHNRLYWYRQTLGQGPEFLTYFQNEAQLEKSRLLSDRFSAERPKGSFSTLEIQRTEQGDSAMYLCASSPGGGNEQFFGPGTRLTVL.

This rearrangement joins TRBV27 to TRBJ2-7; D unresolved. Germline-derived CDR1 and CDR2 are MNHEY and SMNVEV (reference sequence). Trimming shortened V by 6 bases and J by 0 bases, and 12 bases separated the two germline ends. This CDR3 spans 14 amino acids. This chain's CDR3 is CASRLVKASYEQYF. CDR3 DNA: TGTGCCAGCAGATTAGTCAAGGCCTCCTACGAGCAGTACTTC.

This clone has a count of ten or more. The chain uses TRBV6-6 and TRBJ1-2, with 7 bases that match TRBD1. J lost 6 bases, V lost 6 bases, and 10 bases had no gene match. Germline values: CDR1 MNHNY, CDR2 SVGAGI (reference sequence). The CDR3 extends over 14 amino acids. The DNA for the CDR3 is TGTGCCAGCAGCCGACAGGGAGGGTCGGATGGCTACACCTTC. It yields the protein CASSRQGGSDGYTF.

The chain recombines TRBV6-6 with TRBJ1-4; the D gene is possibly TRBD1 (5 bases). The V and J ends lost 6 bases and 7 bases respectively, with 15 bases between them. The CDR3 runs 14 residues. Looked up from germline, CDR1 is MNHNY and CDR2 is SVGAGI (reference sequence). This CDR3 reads CASRPWGEVEKLFF. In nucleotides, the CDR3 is TGTGCCAGCAGGCCATGGGGGGAGGTTGAAAAACTGTTTTTT.

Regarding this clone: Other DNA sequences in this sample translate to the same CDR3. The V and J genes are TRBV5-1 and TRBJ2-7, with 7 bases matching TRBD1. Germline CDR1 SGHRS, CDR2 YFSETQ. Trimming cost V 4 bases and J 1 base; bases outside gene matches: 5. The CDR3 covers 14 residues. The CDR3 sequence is CASSLRTGSYEQYF. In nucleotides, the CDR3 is TGCGCCAGCAGCCTCCGGACAGGATCCTACGAGCAGTACTTC.

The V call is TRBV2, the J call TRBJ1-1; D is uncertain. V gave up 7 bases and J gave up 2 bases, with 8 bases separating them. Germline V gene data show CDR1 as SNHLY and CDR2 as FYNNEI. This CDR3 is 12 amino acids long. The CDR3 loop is CASTQTNTEAFF. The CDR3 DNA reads TGTGCCAGCACTCAAACTAACACTGAAGCTTTCTTT. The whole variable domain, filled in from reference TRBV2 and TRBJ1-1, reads EPEVTQTPSHQVTQMGQEVILRCVPISNHLYFYWYRQILGQKVEFLVSFYNNEISEKSEIFDDQFSVERPDGSNFTLKIRSTKLEDSAMYFCASTQTNTEAFFGQGTRLTVV.

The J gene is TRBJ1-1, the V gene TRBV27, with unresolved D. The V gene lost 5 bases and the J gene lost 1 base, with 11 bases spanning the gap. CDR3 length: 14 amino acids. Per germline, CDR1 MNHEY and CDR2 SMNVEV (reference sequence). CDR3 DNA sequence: TGTGCCAGCAGTCCCGAGTTTGGGAACACTGAAGCTTTCTTT. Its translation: CASSPEFGNTEAFF.

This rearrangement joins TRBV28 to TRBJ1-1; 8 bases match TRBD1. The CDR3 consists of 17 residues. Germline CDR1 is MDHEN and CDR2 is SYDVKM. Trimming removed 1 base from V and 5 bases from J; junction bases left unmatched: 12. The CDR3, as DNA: TGTGCCAGCAGTTTATACGGACAGGGCGGGAGTAGGACTGAAGCTTTCTTT. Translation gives CASSLYGQGGSRTEAFF. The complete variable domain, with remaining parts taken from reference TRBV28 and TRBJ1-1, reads DVKVTQSSRYLVKRTGEKVFLECVQDMDHENMFWYRQDPGLGLRLIYFSYDVKMKEKGDIPEGYSVSREKKERFSLILESASTNQTSMYLCASSLYGQGGSRTEAFFGQGTRLTVV.

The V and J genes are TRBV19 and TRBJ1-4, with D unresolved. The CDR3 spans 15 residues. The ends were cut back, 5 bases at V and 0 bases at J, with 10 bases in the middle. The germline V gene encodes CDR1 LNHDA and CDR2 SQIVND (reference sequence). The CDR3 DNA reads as TGTGCCAGTAGTCCCTCGGCTGCAACTAATGAAAAACTGTTTTTT. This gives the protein CASSPSAATNEKLFF.